The 10 T cell receptor beta chains reported below all come from one sample, sequenced in a study of T cell responses to AZD1222 COVID-19 vaccine. This table comes from immunoSEQ multiplex PCR, and its TCRdb copy is limited to in-frame clones, with some not included. The data hold 60,000 to 75,000 clones, with 89% observed a single time. The sample here was peripheral blood, taken 28 days after the second AZD1222 dose. These receptors were collected from an adult who received the AZD1222 COVID-19 vaccine.

The V call is TRBV28, the J call TRBJ2-3, with a weak D call TRBD2 (5 bases). Trimming pared 2 bases from V and 11 bases from J, leaving 11 bases between. Germline-derived CDR1 and CDR2 are MDHEN and SYDVKM. The CDR3 runs 12 residues. The CDR3 is CASSLERGRQYF. The CDR3 nucleotides are TGTGCCAGCAGTTTAGAACGAGGGAGGCAGTATTTT.

The chain uses TRBV7-9 and TRBJ2-7; TRBD2 aligns across 7 bases. This CDR3 comprises 15 residues. CDR1 and CDR2 from the germline V gene are SEHNR and FQNEAQ (reference sequence). V lost 5 bases and J lost 2; bases outside the gene matches: 9. Here the CDR3 reads CASSRSERGAYEQYF. For the CDR3, the DNA is TGTGCCAGCAGCAGATCAGAGCGGGGAGCCTACGAGCAGTACTTC.

This clone was recorded many times. The chain is built from TRBV3-1 (or the pseudogene TRBV3-2) and TRBJ1-6; 7 bases are a match to TRBD1. Germline V gene sequence: CDR1 LGHDT, CDR2 YNNKEL (reference sequence). The length of the CDR3 is 15 residues. V shed 0 bases and J 9 bases; nucleotides not matched to a gene: 5. CDR3 sequence: CASSQDAAGGSPLHF. The CDR3 DNA reads as TGTGCCAGCAGCCAAGACGCAGCAGGGGGTTCACCCCTCCACTTT.

The rearrangement uses TRBV27 and TRBJ1-1; TRBD1 matches 8 bases. Trimming took 4 bases from V and 3 from J; bases not matched to a gene: 4. Per the germline V gene, CDR1 is MNHEY and CDR2 is SMNVEV (reference sequence). The CDR3 is made up of 14 amino acids. The CDR3 spells CASSYTGGHTEAFF. In nucleotides, the CDR3 is TGTGCCAGCAGTTACACAGGGGGTCACACTGAAGCTTTCTTT.

This rearrangement joins TRBV19 to TRBJ1-2, with D tentatively TRBD1 (6 bases). Between the trimmed V and J ends, which lost 3 bases and 7 bases, there was a span of 12 bases. The CDR3 is 13 residues long. CDR1 is LNHDA, CDR2 SQIVND, per germline (reference sequence). The CDR3 protein is CASSIRGTPGYTF. The CDR3 bases are TGTGCCAGTAGTATCCGTGGGACACCTGGCTACACCTTC.

This sequence joins TRBV10-3 and TRBJ1-1; D is uncertain. Germline V lookup: CDR1 ENHRY, CDR2 SYGVKD. V was trimmed by 4 bases and J by 1 base, leaving 10 bases between them. CDR3 length: 14 residues. Written as DNA, the CDR3 is TGTGCCATCAGTGTCGAGGGTACGAACACTGAAGCTTTCTTT. Protein sequence: CAISVEGTNTEAFF.

The chain uses TRBV11-2 and TRBJ2-2; D unclear. With 4 bases removed from V and 1 base from J, the gap between germline ends came to 10 bases. This CDR3 has 15 residues. CDR1 SGHAT and CDR2 FQNNGV come from the germline V gene. In nucleotides, the CDR3 is TGTGCCAGCAGCTCCGGCCAGTTGAACACCGGGGAGCTGTTTTTT. Its protein is CASSSGQLNTGELFF.

The chain uses TRBV11-1 and TRBJ1-6; no definite D call. The CDR3 loop spans 14 amino acids. Germline CDR1 SGHAT, CDR2 FQDESV (reference sequence). With 4 bases removed from V and 10 bases from J, the gap between germline ends came to 14 bases. The CDR3 region has the DNA TGTGCCAGCAGCTCTTGGGGTTCTGTGTCACCCCTCCACTTT. Translated, it gives CASSSWGSVSPLHF.

The chain couples TRBV3-1 (or the pseudogene TRBV3-2) to TRBJ2-2, with 7 bases identical to TRBD2. CDR1 and CDR2 from the germline V gene are LGHDT and YNNKEL (reference sequence). The CDR3 has 15 amino acids. The V and J ends lost 1 base and 8 bases, in that order; junction bases with no gene match: 7. This CDR3 is CASSQVAGEGGELFF. DNA of the CDR3: TGTGCCAGCAGCCAAGTTGCGGGGGAGGGAGGGGAGCTGTTTTTT.

The CDR3 sequence is CASSDPPGGADTQYF. The CDR3 nucleotides read TGTGCCAGCAGTGACCCTCCAGGGGGCGCAGATACGCAGTATTTT. The chain links TRBV25-1 to TRBJ2-3; 8 bases agree with TRBD1. Unmatched junction bases numbered 6, after V lost 3 bases and J lost 4 bases. The length of the CDR3 is 15 residues. Germline values: CDR1 MGHDK, CDR2 SYGVNS. Full variable domain (remainder filled in from reference TRBV25-1 and TRBJ2-3): EADIYQTPRYLVIGTGKKITLECSQTMGHDKMYWYQQDPGMELHLIHYSYGVNSTEKGDLSSESTVSRIRTEHFPLTLESARPSHTSQYLCASSDPPGGADTQYFGPGTRLTVL.